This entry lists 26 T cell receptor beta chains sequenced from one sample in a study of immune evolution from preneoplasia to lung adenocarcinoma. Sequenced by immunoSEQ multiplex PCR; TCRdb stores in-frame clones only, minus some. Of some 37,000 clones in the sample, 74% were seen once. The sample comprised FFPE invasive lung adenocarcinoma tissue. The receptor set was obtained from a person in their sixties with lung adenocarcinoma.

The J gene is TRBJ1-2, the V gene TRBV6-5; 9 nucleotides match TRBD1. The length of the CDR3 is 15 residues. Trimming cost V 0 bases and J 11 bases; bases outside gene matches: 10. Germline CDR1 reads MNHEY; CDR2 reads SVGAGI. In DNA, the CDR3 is TGTGCCAGCAGTTACTCTCCGGGACAGGGTCGACGATACACCTTC. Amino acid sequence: CASSYSPGQGRRYTF.

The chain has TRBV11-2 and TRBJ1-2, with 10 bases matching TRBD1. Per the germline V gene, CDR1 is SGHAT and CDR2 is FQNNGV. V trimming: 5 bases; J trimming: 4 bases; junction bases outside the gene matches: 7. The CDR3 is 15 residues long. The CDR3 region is CASSPRQGASYGYTF. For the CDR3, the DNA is TGTGCCAGCAGCCCACGACAGGGGGCAAGCTATGGCTACACCTTC. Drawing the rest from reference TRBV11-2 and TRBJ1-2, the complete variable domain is EAGVAQSPRYKIIEKRQSVAFWCNPISGHATLYWYQQILGQGPKLLIQFQNNGVVDDSQLPKDRFSAERLKGVDSTLKIQPAKLEDSAVYLCASSPRQGASYGYTFGSGTRLTVV.

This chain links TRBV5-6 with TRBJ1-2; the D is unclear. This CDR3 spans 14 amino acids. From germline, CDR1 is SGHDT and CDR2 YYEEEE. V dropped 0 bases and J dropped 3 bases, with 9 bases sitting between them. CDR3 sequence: CASSLVGKDYGYTF. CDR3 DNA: TGTGCCAGCAGCTTGGTGGGCAAGGACTATGGCTACACCTTC. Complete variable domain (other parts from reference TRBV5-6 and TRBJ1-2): DAGVTQSPTHLIKTRGQQVTLRCSPKSGHDTVSWYQQALGQGPQFIFQYYEEEERQRGNFPDRFSGHQFPNYSSELNVNALLLGDSALYLCASSLVGKDYGYTFGSGTRLTVV.

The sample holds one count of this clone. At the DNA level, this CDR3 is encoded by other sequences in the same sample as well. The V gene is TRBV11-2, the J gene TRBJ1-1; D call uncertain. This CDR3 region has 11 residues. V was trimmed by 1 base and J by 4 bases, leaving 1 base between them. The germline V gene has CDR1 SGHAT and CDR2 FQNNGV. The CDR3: CASSLVTEAFF. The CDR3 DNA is TGTGCCAGCAGCTTAGTCACTGAAGCTTTCTTT.

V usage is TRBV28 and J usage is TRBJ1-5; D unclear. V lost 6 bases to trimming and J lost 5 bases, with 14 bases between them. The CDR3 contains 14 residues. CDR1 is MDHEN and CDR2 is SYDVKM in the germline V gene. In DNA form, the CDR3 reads TGTGCCAGCAGATCTCGGGGAGAGGATCAGCCCCAGCATTTT. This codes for CASRSRGEDQPQHF.

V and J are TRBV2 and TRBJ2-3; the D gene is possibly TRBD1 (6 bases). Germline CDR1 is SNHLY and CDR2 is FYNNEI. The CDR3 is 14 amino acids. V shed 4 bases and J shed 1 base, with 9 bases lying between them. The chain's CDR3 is CASSAGARTDTQYF. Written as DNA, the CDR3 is TGTGCCAGCAGTGCAGGGGCCCGCACAGATACGCAGTATTTT.

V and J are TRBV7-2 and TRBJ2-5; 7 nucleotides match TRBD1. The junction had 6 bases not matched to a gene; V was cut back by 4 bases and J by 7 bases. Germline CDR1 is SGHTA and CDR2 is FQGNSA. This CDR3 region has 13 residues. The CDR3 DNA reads TGTGCCAGCAGCTCCGGGACAGAGGGGACCCAGTACTTC. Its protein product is CASSSGTEGTQYF.

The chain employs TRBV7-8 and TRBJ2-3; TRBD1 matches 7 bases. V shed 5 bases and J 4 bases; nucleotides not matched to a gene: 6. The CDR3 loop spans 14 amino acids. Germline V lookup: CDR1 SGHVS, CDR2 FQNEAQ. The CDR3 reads CASSPGQVSDTQYF. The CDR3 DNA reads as TGTGCCAGCAGCCCAGGACAGGTTTCAGATACGCAGTATTTT.

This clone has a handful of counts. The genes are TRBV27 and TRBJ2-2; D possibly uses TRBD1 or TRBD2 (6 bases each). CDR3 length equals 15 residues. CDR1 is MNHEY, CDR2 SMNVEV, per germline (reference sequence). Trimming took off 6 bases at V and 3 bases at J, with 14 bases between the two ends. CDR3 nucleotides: TGTGCCAGCAGGATGGGGGGCACCGACACCGGGGAGCTGTTTTTT. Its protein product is CASRMGGTDTGELFF.

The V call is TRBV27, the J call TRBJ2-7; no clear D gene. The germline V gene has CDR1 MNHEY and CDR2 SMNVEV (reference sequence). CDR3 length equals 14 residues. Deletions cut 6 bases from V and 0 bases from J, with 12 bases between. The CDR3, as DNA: TGTGCCAGCAGCTTCTCAGGTGGCTCCTACGAGCAGTACTTC. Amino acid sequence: CASSFSGGSYEQYF.

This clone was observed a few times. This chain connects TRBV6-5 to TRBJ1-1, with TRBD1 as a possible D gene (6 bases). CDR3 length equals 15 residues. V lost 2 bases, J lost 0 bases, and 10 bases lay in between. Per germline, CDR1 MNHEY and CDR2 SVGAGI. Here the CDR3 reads CASSYEQGLNTEAFF. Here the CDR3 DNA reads TGTGCCAGCAGTTACGAACAGGGATTGAACACTGAAGCTTTCTTT.

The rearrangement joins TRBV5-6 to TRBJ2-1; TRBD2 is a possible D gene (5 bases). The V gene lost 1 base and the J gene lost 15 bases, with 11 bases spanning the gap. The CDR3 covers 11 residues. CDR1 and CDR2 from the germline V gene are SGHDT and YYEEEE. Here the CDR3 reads CASSLSGTLFF. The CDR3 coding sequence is TGTGCCAGCAGCTTGAGCGGTACGCTGTTCTTC.

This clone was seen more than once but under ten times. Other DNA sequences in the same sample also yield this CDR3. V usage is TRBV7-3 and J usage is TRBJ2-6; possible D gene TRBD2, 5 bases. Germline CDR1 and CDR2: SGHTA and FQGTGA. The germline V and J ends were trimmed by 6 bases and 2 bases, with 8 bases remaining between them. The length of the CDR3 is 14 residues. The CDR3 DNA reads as TGTGCCAGCAGTACCGGGACTGGGGCCAACGTCCTGACTTTC. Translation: CASSTGTGANVLTF.

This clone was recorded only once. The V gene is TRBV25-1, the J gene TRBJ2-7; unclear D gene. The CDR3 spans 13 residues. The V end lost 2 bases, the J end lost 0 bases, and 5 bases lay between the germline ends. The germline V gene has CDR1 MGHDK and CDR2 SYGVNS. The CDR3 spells CASSEANSYEQYF. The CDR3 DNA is TGTGCCAGCAGTGAAGCTAACTCCTACGAGCAGTACTTC.

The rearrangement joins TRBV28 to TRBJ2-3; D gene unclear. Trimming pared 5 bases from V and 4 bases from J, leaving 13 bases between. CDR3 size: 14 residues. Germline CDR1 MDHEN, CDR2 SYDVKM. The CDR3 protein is CASSTPLSADTQYF. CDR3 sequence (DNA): TGTGCCAGCAGTACCCCTCTATCAGCAGATACGCAGTATTTT.

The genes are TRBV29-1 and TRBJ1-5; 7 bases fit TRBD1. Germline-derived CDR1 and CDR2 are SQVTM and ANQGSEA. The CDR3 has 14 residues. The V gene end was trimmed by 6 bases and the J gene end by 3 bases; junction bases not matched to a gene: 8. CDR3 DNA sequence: TGCAGCGTCTTTCCCGGGACAGACAATCAGCCCCAGCATTTT. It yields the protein CSVFPGTDNQPQHF.

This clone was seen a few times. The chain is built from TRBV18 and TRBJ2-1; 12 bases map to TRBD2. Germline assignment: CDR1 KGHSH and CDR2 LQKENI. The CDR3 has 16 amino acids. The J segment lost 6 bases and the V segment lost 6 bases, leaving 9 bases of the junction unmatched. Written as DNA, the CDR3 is TGTGCCAGCTCCCCTAGACTAGCGGGAGAAAGCAATGAGCAGTTCTTC. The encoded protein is CASSPRLAGESNEQFF. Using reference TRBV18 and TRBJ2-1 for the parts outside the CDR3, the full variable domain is NAGVMQNPRHLVRRRGQEARLRCSPMKGHSHVYWYRQLPEEGLKFMVYLQKENIIDESGMPKERFSAEFPKEGPSILRIQQVVRGDSAAYFCASSPRLAGESNEQFFGPGTRLTVL.

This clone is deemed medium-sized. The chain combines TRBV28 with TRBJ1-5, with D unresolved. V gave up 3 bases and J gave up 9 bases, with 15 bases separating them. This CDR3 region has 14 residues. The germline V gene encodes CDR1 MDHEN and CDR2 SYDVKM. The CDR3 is CASSLGLESWPQHF. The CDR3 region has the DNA TGTGCCAGCAGTTTGGGCTTGGAATCATGGCCCCAGCATTTT.

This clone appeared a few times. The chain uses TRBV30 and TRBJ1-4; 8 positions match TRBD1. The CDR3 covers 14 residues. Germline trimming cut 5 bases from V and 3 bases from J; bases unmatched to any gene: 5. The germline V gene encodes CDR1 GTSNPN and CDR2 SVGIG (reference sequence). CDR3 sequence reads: CAWSRTGPNEKLFF. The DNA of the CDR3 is TGTGCCTGGTCCAGGACAGGGCCTAATGAAAAACTGTTTTTT.

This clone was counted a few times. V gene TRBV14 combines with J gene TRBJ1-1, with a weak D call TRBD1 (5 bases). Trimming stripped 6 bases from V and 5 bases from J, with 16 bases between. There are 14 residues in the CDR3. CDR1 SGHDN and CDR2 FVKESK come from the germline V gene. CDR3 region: CASRLGTGGTEAFF. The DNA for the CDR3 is TGTGCCAGCAGACTCGGGACGGGGGGGACTGAAGCTTTCTTT.

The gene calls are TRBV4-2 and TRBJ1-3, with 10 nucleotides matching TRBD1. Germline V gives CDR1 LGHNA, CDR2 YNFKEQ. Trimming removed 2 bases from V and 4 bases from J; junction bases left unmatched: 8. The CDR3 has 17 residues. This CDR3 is CASSQSDRGPEGNTIYF. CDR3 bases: TGTGCCAGCAGCCAATCAGACAGGGGGCCTGAAGGAAACACCATATATTTT.

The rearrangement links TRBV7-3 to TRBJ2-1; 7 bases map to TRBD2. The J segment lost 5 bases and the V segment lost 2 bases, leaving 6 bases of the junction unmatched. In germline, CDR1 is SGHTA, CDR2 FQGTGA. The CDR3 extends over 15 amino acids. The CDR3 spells CASSLVSGLNNEQFF. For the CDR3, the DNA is TGTGCCAGCAGCTTAGTGTCGGGACTAAACAATGAGCAGTTCTTC. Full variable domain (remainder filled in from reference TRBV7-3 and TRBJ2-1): GAGVSQTPSNKVTEKGKYVELRCDPISGHTALYWYRQSLGQGPEFLIYFQGTGAADDSGLPNDRFFAVRPEGSVSTLKIQRTERGDSAVYLCASSLVSGLNNEQFFGPGTRLTVL.

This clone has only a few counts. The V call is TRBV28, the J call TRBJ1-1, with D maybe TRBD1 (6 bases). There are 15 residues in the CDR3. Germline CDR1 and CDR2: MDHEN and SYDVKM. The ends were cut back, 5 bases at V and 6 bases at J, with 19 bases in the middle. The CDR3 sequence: CASSPIEGGFAEAFF. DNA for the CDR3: TGTGCCAGCAGTCCCATAGAGGGGGGGTTCGCTGAAGCTTTCTTT.

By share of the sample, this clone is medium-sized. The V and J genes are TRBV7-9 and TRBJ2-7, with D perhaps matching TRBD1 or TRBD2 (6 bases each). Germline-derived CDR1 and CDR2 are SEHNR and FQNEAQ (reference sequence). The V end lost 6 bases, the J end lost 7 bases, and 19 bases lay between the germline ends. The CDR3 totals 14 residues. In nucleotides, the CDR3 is TGTGCCAGCAGACCTACCGGGGGCGTAATAGAGCAGTACTTC. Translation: CASRPTGGVIEQYF.

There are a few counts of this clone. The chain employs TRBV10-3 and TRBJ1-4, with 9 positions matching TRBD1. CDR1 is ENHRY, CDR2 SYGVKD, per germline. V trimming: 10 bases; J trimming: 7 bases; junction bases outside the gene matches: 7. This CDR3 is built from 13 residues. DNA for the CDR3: TGTGCCACTACGACAGGGGGAGGTGAAAAACTGTTTTTT. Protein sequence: CATTTGGGEKLFF.

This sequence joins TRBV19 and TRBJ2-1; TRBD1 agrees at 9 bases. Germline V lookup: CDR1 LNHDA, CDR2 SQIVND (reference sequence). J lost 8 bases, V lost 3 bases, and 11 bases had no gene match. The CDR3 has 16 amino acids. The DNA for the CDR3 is TGTGCCAGTAGTATGGTGGGGACAGGGATTAGAGATGAGCAGTTCTTC. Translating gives CASSMVGTGIRDEQFF.